Listed below are T cell receptor beta chains from one sample, sequenced in a study of regulatory T cells in long-lasting Graves disease. TCRdb called the multiplex PCR reads again in MiXCR, with one record for every CDR3 protein. The sample holds 300,000 or so distinct CDR3 sequences, about 20% seen once. This sample comprised peripheral blood mononuclear cells (PBMCs), obtained when the disease was refractory, from a patient treated with antithyroid drugs. These receptors were taken from a female donor with Graves disease. Each CDR3 is given with its conserved first and last residue. The D gene is left open where the match is weak. Rows give clone size only sometimes, using once, few, many, or a class for an expanded clone.

D gene: NA
J gene: TRBJ2-4
V gene: TRBV6-2/TRBV6-3
clone size: NA
CDR3 DNA: TGTGCCAGCAGTCAGACGGGGAACATTCAGTACTTC
CDR3 protein: CASSQTGNIQYF

D gene: NA
J gene: TRBJ2-7
V gene: TRBV20-1
clone size: few
CDR3 DNA: TGCAGTGCTAGAGATCCGGCCTATCGCCCCTACGAGCAGTACTTC
CDR3 protein: CSARDPAYRPYEQYF

D gene: TRBD2
J gene: TRBJ2-2
V gene: TRBV7-2
clone size: NA
CDR3 DNA: TGTGCCAGCAGCAAGACTAGCGGGGTCTTCGGGGAGCTGTTTTTT
CDR3 protein: CASSKTSGVFGELFF

D gene: NA
J gene: TRBJ1-2
V gene: TRBV20-1
clone size: few
CDR3 DNA: TGCAGTGCTAGAGATCTTGGGCAGGAGGACTATGGCTACACCTTC
CDR3 protein: CSARDLGQEDYGYTF

D gene: NA
J gene: TRBJ1-5
V gene: TRBV30
clone size: NA
CDR3 DNA: TGTGCCTGGAGTGCTGGGGGGAGGCAGCCCCAGCATTTT
CDR3 protein: CAWSAGGRQPQHF

D gene: NA
J gene: TRBJ1-1
V gene: TRBV5-1
clone size: NA
CDR3 DNA: TGCGCCAGCAGTCCAACCCCGGCCACTGAAGCTTTCTTT
CDR3 protein: CASSPTPATEAFF

D gene: TRBD1
J gene: TRBJ1-4
V gene: TRBV10-3
clone size: many
CDR3 DNA: TGTGCCATTGGACAGGGCAATGAAAAACTGTTTTTT
CDR3 protein: CAIGQGNEKLFF

D gene: NA
J gene: TRBJ1-1
V gene: TRBV19
clone size: NA
CDR3 DNA: TGTGCCAGTAGTATCATGAGGCGTACTGAAGCTTTCTTT
CDR3 protein: CASSIMRRTEAFF

D gene: TRBD1
J gene: TRBJ2-7
V gene: TRBV11-1
clone size: many
CDR3 DNA: TGTGCCAGCAGCTCAGGGACAGGGGCTAGCTACGAGCAGTACTTC
CDR3 protein: CASSSGTGASYEQYF

D gene: NA
J gene: TRBJ2-2
V gene: TRBV3-1
clone size: NA
CDR3 DNA: TGTGCCAGCAGGATAGGAACAAACACCGGGGAGCTGTTTTTT
CDR3 protein: CASRIGTNTGELFF

D gene: NA
J gene: TRBJ1-1
V gene: TRBV7-8
clone size: NA
CDR3 DNA: TGTGCCAGCAGGGGGTTGGTCGGCGGTAACACTGAAGCTTTCTTT
CDR3 protein: CASRGLVGGNTEAFF

D gene: TRBD2
J gene: TRBJ2-7
V gene: TRBV28
clone size: many
CDR3 DNA: TGTGCCAGCAGTTTAATTGTCGGACTAGCCTACGAGCAGTACTTC
CDR3 protein: CASSLIVGLAYEQYF

D gene: NA
J gene: TRBJ1-1
V gene: TRBV4-3
clone size: NA
CDR3 DNA: TGCGCCAGCAGCCAATGGGGGGGCTACACTGAAGCTTTCTTT
CDR3 protein: CASSQWGGYTEAFF

D gene: NA
J gene: TRBJ2-7
V gene: TRBV27
clone size: few
CDR3 DNA: TGTGCCAGCAGGGGGGTTGAGCCCTACGAGCAGTACTTC
CDR3 protein: CASRGVEPYEQYF

D gene: NA
J gene: TRBJ1-1
V gene: TRBV10-3
clone size: many
CDR3 DNA: TGTGCCATCAGAAAACAGGGTTCGGCTGAAGCTTTCTTT
CDR3 protein: CAIRKQGSAEAFF

D gene: TRBD2
J gene: TRBJ2-7
V gene: TRBV7-3
clone size: NA
CDR3 DNA: TGTGCCAGCAGCTCACTAGCGGGAGAGTCAAGGGAGCAGTACTTC
CDR3 protein: CASSSLAGESREQYF

D gene: TRBD1
J gene: TRBJ1-2
V gene: TRBV6-2/TRBV6-3
clone size: NA
CDR3 DNA: TGTGCCAGTCTGACAGGGGGCAACTATGGCTACACCTTC
CDR3 protein: CASLTGGNYGYTF

D gene: NA
J gene: TRBJ1-2
V gene: TRBV27
clone size: NA
CDR3 DNA: TGTGCCAGCAGCCCGGACGCCTCCTTTTGGGGCTACACCTTC
CDR3 protein: CASSPDASFWGYTF

D gene: NA
J gene: TRBJ2-2
V gene: TRBV7-7
clone size: many
CDR3 DNA: TGTGCTAGCAGCCCGAACACCGGGGAGCTGTTTTTT
CDR3 protein: CASSPNTGELFF

D gene: NA
J gene: TRBJ2-5
V gene: TRBV10-3
clone size: many
CDR3 DNA: TGTGCCATCAGTGAGTCCCCGGCAGGTCAAGAGACCCAGTACTTC
CDR3 protein: CAISESPAGQETQYF

D gene: TRBD1
J gene: TRBJ2-7
V gene: TRBV18
clone size: NA
CDR3 DNA: TGTGCCAGCTCACCAGAGACAGGGACCTACGAGCAGTACTTC
CDR3 protein: CASSPETGTYEQYF

D gene: NA
J gene: TRBJ1-3
V gene: TRBV28
clone size: NA
CDR3 DNA: TGTGCCAGCAGCTCTAGGAGTTTCCTGTACACCATATATTTT
CDR3 protein: CASSSRSFLYTIYF

D gene: NA
J gene: TRBJ2-3
V gene: TRBV12-3/TRBV12-4
clone size: NA
CDR3 DNA: TGTGCCAGCGGGATAGCGAATACGCAGTATTTT
CDR3 protein: CASGIANTQYF

D gene: TRBD1
J gene: TRBJ2-2
V gene: TRBV5-1
clone size: NA
CDR3 DNA: TGCGCCAGCACCGGGACAGGGGATACCGGGGAGCTGTTTTTT
CDR3 protein: CASTGTGDTGELFF

D gene: TRBD1
J gene: TRBJ1-2
V gene: TRBV6-1
clone size: many
CDR3 DNA: TGTGCCACGGTCCGGGACAGGGGGCCGAACTATGGCTACACCTTC
CDR3 protein: CATVRDRGPNYGYTF

D gene: TRBD1
J gene: TRBJ1-1
V gene: TRBV18
clone size: many
CDR3 DNA: TGTGCCAGCTCACCACGTCTACAGGGGAAAGGGGACACTGAAGCTTTCTTT
CDR3 protein: CASSPRLQGKGDTEAFF

D gene: TRBD2
J gene: TRBJ2-2
V gene: TRBV28
clone size: NA
CDR3 DNA: TGTGCCAGTCTAGCGGGAGGACACACCGGGGAGCTGTTTTTT
CDR3 protein: CASLAGGHTGELFF

D gene: NA
J gene: TRBJ1-4
V gene: TRBV28
clone size: many
CDR3 DNA: TGTGCCAGCAAAGGGGGAATTAATGAAAAACTGTTTTTT
CDR3 protein: CASKGGINEKLFF

D gene: NA
J gene: TRBJ1-2
V gene: TRBV5-1
clone size: many
CDR3 DNA: TGCGCCAGCAGTTCCCTCACAGGTGATTCCTATGGCTACACCTTC
CDR3 protein: CASSSLTGDSYGYTF

D gene: NA
J gene: TRBJ1-2
V gene: TRBV5-1
clone size: NA
CDR3 DNA: TGCGCCAGCAGCTTGGACGGGATGGCCCTTAGGAATGGCTACACCTTC
CDR3 protein: CASSLDGMALRNGYTF

D gene: TRBD1
J gene: TRBJ1-5
V gene: TRBV5-8
clone size: few
CDR3 DNA: TGTGCCAGCAGCTGGGACAGGGCGGGCAATCAGCCCCAGCATTTT
CDR3 protein: CASSWDRAGNQPQHF

D gene: NA
J gene: TRBJ1-1
V gene: TRBV2
clone size: many
CDR3 DNA: TGTGCCAGCCAGTGGCCGCGAAACACTGAAGCTTTCTTT
CDR3 protein: CASQWPRNTEAFF

D gene: NA
J gene: TRBJ1-1
V gene: TRBV5-1
clone size: NA
CDR3 DNA: TGCGCCAGCAGCTTGAAACAGGAAGTGAACACTGAAGCTTTCTTT
CDR3 protein: CASSLKQEVNTEAFF